Listed here are 7 T cell receptor beta chains from one sample, sequenced in a study of shared clonotypes between healthy human individuals. Positive CCR7 selection of CD45RO-negative cells yielded the naive CD8 cells, and terminally differentiated effector memory CD45RA+ cells were excluded. Measured with immunoSEQ multiplex PCR; TCRdb has only the in-frame clones, and not every one. This repertoire shows about 1.9 million clones, 93% found once; its top ten account for under 2%. Sequencing input: naive CD8+ T cells from PBMCs. The receptors were sampled from a man aged 18 to 29 in good health. Some clones in this sample may be carry-over from other donors' samples.

The chain carries TRBV30 and TRBJ2-5, with D maybe TRBD2 (5 bases). Trimming cost V 0 bases and J 5 bases, with 7 bases left between them. The CDR3 consists of 12 residues. Germline CDR1 GTSNPN, CDR2 SVGIG (reference sequence). In DNA form, the CDR3 reads TGTGCCTGGAGTGTACTAGATGAGACCCAGTACTTC. As protein: CAWSVLDETQYF. Full variable domain (rest looked up from reference TRBV30 and TRBJ2-5): SQTIHQWPATLVQPVGSPLSLECTVEGTSNPNLYWYRQAAGRGLQLLFYSVGIGQISSEVPQNLSASRPQDRQFILSSKKLLLSDSGFYLCAWSVLDETQYFGPGTRLLVL.

Note on this clone: Distinct nucleotide sequences in the sample also encode this CDR3. The chain employs TRBV7-9 and TRBJ1-1; D remains unclear. The CDR3 covers 12 residues. The V end was cut by 1 base, the J end by 4 bases, with 4 bases between. Germline loops: CDR1 SEHNR, CDR2 FQNEAQ (reference sequence). As DNA, the CDR3 is TGTGCCAGCAGCTTAGTTGTCACTGAAGCTTTCTTT. Translation: CASSLVVTEAFF.

This clone was observed once. The chain is built from TRBV6-1 and TRBJ2-5, with a possible D match to TRBD1 (6 bases). The CDR3 contains 14 residues. The ends were cut back, 6 bases at V and 7 bases at J, with 18 bases in the middle. The germline V gene encodes CDR1 MNHNS and CDR2 SASEGT. In DNA, the CDR3 is TGTGCCAGCAGGGTGGGGGCTGTAAAGGGGACCCAGTACTTC. It translates to CASRVGAVKGTQYF.

The chain is built from TRBV28 and TRBJ1-1; D may be TRBD1 (6 bases). Trimming removed 5 bases from V and 4 bases from J, with 20 bases in between. The CDR3 consists of 16 residues. Per germline, CDR1 MDHEN and CDR2 SYDVKM. CDR3 amino acids: CASSPYRDIFSTEAFF. In nucleotides, the CDR3 is TGTGCCAGCAGTCCGTACCGGGACATCTTTAGCACTGAAGCTTTCTTT.

This sequence joins TRBV7-2 and TRBJ2-7; a possible D gene is TRBD1 (5 bases). This CDR3 comprises 14 residues. The germline gives CDR1 SGHTA, CDR2 FQGNSA. Between the trimmed V and J ends, which lost 3 bases and 3 bases, there was a span of 12 bases. The CDR3 coding sequence is TGTGCCAGCAGCTTTCCCAGGGTTAACTACGAGCAGTACTTC. This encodes CASSFPRVNYEQYF.

The chain joins TRBV28 to TRBJ1-5; D unresolved. CDR1 is MDHEN and CDR2 is SYDVKM in the germline V gene. Trimming shortened V by 2 bases and J by 4 bases, and 12 bases separated the two germline ends. The CDR3 has 15 amino acids. This CDR3 is CASSLAALRNQPQHF. DNA of the CDR3: TGTGCCAGCAGTTTAGCAGCCCTCCGTAATCAGCCCCAGCATTTT.

This chain joins TRBV20-1 and TRBJ2-7; D remains unclear. The V gene's germline CDR1 is DFQATT and CDR2 SNEGSKA (reference sequence). The CDR3 sequence is 11 residues long. The V and J ends lost 2 bases and 3 bases respectively, with 5 bases between them. The CDR3: CSARQIYEQYF. The CDR3 DNA is TGCAGTGCTAGACAGATCTACGAGCAGTACTTC.